This T cell receptor beta chain derives from a study of neoadjuvant nivolumab and ipilimumab in lung cancer. Study conclusions and caveats: TCR clonality did not significantly correlate with pathologic tumor regression.

Worth noting for this clone: Its matching antigen is unknown.

The CDR3 is 15 amino acids. Trimming removed 0 bases from V and 0 bases from J; junction bases left unmatched: 3. Germline V gene lookup returns CDR1 SGHKS and CDR2 YYEKEE (reference sequence). Some clones are missing from TCRdb's copy, which holds only in-frame ones; the method was immunoSEQ multiplex PCR. The sample contains 20,000 to 25,000 clones, less than 85% of which appear only once. The chain is built from TRBV5-5 and TRBJ2-7; 7 bases align to TRBD2. The sample consisted of peripheral blood, taken before neoadjuvant nivolumab, alone or with ipilimumab. The sequence was obtained from an adult with non-small cell lung cancer. In nucleotides, the CDR3 is TGTGCCAGCAGCTTGGATCTAGCGGCCTCCTACGAGCAGTACTTC. It codes for CASSLDLAASYEQYF.